This entry lists 5 T cell receptor beta chains sequenced from one sample in a study of Ad26.COV2.S vaccination and SARS-CoV-2 variants. As for treatment: roughly 20 received Ad26.COV2.S at low or high dose, single or two shots; roughly 5 received placebo; per-sample allocation not given. Samples analyzed were those drawn on day 63 after the first vaccine or placebo injection. Generated by immunoSEQ multiplex PCR, the TCRdb table keeps only in-frame clones and is missing some. The data show fewer than 800,000 clones, 89% seen once. The material was peripheral blood, obtained in a trial of Ad26.COV2.S vaccine versus placebo. These receptors were collected from a person between 18 and 65 years old who received the Ad26.COV2.S COVID-19 vaccine or a placebo.

This clone has only a few counts. The rearrangement uses TRBV7-9 and TRBJ2-2; D remains unclear. CDR1 and CDR2 (germline): SEHNR, FQNEAQ (reference sequence). The CDR3 extends over 10 amino acids. Trimming stripped 6 bases from V and 6 bases from J, with 2 bases between. The CDR3 reads CASSPGELFF. CDR3 DNA sequence: TGTGCCAGCAGTCCCGGGGAGCTGTTTTTT.

The rearrangement uses TRBV6-5 and TRBJ2-1, with a weak D call TRBD1 (5 bases). Germline CDR1 reads MNHEY; CDR2 reads SVGAGI. V shed 6 bases and J shed 10 bases, with 19 bases lying between them. CDR3 length equals 14 residues. CDR3 sequence: CASRLGANPREQFF. The CDR3, as DNA: TGTGCCAGCAGATTAGGGGCTAACCCGCGGGAGCAGTTCTTC.

The J gene is TRBJ2-3, the V gene TRBV5-1; no clear D. The CDR3 covers 12 residues. The V end lost 4 bases, the J end lost 2 bases, and 5 bases lay between the germline ends. Germline CDR1 and CDR2: SGHRS and YFSETQ. In DNA form, the CDR3 reads TGCGCCAGCAGCCAAAACACAGATACGCAGTATTTT. Amino acids: CASSQNTDTQYF. The full variable domain, completed using reference TRBV5-1 and TRBJ2-3, is KAGVTQTPRYLIKTRGQQVTLSCSPISGHRSVSWYQQTPGQGLQFLFEYFSETQRNKGNFPGRFSGRQFSNSRSEMNVSTLELGDSALYLCASSQNTDTQYFGPGTRLTVL.

The chain combines TRBV19 with TRBJ2-3; possible D gene TRBD1, 6 bases. Germline V gene lookup returns CDR1 LNHDA and CDR2 SQIVND (reference sequence). Trimming took off 5 bases at V and 4 bases at J, with 19 bases between the two ends. This CDR3 comprises 16 residues. The CDR3 nucleotides are TGTGCCAGTAGTTTTCCTTACAGGGATGCGGCAGATACGCAGTATTTT. It specifies CASSFPYRDAADTQYF.

The rearrangement links TRBV7-2 to TRBJ1-2; tentatively, D is TRBD1 (6 bases). CDR3 length equals 19 residues. Germline V lookup: CDR1 SGHTA, CDR2 FQGNSA. With 7 bases removed from V and 0 bases from J, the gap between germline ends came to 27 bases. CDR3 bases: TGTGCCAGCACGGGAGCACTAGCAAGATTGACAGGTTCTAACTATGGCTACACCTTC. Its protein product is CASTGALARLTGSNYGYTF.